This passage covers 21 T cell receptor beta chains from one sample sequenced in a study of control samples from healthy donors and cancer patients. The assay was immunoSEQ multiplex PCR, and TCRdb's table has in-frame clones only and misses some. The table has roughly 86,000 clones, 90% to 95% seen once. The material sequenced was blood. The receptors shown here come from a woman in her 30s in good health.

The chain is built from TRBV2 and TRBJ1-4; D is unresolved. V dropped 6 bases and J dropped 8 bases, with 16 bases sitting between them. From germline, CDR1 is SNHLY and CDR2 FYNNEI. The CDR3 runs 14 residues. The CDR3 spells CASRNFLAGEKLFF. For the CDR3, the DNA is TGTGCCAGCAGAAACTTTCTGGCTGGGGAAAAACTGTTTTTT.

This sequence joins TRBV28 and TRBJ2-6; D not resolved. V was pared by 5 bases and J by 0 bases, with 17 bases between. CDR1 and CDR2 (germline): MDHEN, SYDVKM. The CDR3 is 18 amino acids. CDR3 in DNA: TGTGCCAGCAGTCCCCGCCCAGGACGCGGCTCTGGGGCCAACGTCCTGACTTTC. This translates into CASSPRPGRGSGANVLTF.

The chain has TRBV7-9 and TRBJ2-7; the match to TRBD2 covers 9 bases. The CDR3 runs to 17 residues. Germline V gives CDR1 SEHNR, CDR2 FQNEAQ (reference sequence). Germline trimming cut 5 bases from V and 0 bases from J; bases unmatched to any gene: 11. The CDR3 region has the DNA TGTGCCAGCAGCCATCCATTAGCGGGAGCGACCTCCTACGAGCAGTACTTC. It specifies CASSHPLAGATSYEQYF. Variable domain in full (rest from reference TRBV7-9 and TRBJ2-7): DTGVSQNPRHKITKRGQNVTFRCDPISEHNRLYWYRQTLGQGPEFLTYFQNEAQLEKSRLLSDRFSAERPKGSFSTLEIQRTEQGDSAMYLCASSHPLAGATSYEQYFGPGTRLTVT.

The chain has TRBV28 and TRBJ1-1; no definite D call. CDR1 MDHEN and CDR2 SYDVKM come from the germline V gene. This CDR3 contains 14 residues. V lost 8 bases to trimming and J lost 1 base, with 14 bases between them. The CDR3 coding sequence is TGTGCCAGCGGGGAGGGCGGTACGAACACTGAAGCTTTCTTT. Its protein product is CASGEGGTNTEAFF.

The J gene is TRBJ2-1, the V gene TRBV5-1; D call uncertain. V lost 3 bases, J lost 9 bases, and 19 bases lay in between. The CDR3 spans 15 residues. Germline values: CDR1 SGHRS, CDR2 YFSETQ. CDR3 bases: TGCGCCAGCAGCTCTGGTTTGGGTCCGGTCCCTGAGCAGTTCTTC. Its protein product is CASSSGLGPVPEQFF.

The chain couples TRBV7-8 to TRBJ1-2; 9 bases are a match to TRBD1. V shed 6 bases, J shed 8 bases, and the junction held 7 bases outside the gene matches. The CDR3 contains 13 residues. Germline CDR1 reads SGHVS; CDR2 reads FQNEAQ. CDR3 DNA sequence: TGTGCCAGCAGTTCCGACAGGGGGGGAGGCTACACCTTC. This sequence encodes CASSSDRGGGYTF.

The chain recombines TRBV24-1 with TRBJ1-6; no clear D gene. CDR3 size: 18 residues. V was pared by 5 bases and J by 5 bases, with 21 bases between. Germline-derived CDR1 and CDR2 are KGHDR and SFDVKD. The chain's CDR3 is CATSVFRGGVRDNSPLHF. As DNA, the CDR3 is TGTGCCACCAGTGTATTTCGGGGAGGAGTCAGAGATAATTCACCCCTCCACTTT.

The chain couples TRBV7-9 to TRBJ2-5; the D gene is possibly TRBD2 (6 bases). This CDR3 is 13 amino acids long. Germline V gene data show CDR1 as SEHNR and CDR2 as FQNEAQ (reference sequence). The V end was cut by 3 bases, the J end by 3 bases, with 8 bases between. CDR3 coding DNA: TGTGCCAGCAGCTTTTGGGGGGAAGAGACCCAGTACTTC. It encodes CASSFWGEETQYF.

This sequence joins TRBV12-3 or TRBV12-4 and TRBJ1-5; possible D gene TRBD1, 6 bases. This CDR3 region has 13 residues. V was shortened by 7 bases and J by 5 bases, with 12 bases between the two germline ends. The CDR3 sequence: CASTYRADQPQHF. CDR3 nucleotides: TGTGCCAGCACCTACAGGGCAGATCAGCCCCAGCATTTT.

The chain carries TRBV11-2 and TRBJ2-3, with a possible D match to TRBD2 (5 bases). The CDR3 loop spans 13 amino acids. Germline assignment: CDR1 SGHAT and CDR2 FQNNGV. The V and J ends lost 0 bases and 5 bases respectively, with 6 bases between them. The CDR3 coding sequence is TGTGCCAGCAGCTTAGAGGCGGGAGATACGCAGTATTTT. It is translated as CASSLEAGDTQYF.

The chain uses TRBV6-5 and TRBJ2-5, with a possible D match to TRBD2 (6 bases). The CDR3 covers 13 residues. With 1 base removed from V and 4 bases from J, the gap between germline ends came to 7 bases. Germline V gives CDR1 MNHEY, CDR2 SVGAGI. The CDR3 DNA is TGTGCCAGCAGTTACTTGGGGGGAGAGACCCAGTACTTC. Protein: CASSYLGGETQYF.

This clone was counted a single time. This CDR3 reads CASSMSDEAFF. The CDR3 DNA is TGTGCCAGCTCAATGTCTGATGAAGCTTTCTTT. The V call is TRBV18, the J call TRBJ1-1; D remains unclear. Germline CDR1 reads KGHSH; CDR2 reads LQKENI. Trimming left V 5 bases short and J 7 bases short, with 8 bases between. This CDR3 has 11 residues.

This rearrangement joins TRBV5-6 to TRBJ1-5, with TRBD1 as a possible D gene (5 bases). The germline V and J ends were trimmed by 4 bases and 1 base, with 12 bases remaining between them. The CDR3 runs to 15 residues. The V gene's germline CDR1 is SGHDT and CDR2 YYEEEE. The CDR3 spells CASSLLGESNQPQHF. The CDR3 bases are TGTGCCAGCAGCCTACTAGGGGAGAGCAATCAGCCCCAGCATTTT.

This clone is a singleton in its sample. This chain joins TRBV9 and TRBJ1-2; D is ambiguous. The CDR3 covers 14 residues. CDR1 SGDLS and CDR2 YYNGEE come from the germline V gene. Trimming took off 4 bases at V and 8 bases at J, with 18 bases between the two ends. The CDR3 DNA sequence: TGTGCCAGCAGCCCCGCAGAGAATATTTACGGCTACACCTTC. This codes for CASSPAENIYGYTF.

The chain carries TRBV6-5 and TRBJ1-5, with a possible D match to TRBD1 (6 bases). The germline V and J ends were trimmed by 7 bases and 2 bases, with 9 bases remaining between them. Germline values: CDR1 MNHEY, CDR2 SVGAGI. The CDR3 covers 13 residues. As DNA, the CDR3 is TGTGCCAGCACCTCAGGGGGCAATCAGCCCCAGCATTTT. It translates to CASTSGGNQPQHF.

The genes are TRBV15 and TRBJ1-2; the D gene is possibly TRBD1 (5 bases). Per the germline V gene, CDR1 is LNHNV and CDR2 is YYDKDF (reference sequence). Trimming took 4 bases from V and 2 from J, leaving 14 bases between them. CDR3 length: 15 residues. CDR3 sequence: CATSKGDRPNYGYTF. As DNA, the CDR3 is TGTGCCACCAGCAAGGGTGACAGACCCAACTATGGCTACACCTTC.

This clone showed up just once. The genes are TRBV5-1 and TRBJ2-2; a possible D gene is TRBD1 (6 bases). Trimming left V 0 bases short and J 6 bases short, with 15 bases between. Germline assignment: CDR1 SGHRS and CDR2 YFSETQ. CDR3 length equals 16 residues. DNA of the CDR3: TGCGCCAGCAGCTTGGGGGCAGGGGTCTATGCCGGGGAGCTGTTTTTT. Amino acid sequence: CASSLGAGVYAGELFF.

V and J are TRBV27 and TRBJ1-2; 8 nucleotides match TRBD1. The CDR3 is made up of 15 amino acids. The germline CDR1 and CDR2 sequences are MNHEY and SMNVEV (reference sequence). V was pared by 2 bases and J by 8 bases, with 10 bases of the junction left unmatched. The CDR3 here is CASSLLWDRIEGYTF. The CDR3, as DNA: TGTGCCAGCAGTTTACTCTGGGACAGGATTGAGGGCTACACCTTC.

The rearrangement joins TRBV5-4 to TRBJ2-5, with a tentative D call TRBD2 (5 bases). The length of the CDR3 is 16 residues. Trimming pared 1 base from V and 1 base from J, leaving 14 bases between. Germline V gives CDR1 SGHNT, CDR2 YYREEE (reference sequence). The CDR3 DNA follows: TGTGCCAGCAGCTTGTTACAGCGGACGGGCCAAGAGACCCAGTACTTC. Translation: CASSLLQRTGQETQYF.

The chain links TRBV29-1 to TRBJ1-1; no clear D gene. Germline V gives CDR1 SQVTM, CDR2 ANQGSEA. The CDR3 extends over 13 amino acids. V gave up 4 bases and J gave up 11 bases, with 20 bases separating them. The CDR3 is CSVAPPGSRGAFF. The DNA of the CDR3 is TGCAGCGTTGCTCCACCGGGATCCCGTGGGGCTTTCTTT.

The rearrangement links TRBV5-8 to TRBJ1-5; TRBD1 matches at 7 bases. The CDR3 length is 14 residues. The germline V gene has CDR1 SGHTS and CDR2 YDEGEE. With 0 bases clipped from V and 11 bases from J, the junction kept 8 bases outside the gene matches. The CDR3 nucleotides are TGTGCCAGCAGCTTGGAAGGGGGCGGGGGGACCCAGCATTTT. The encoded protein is CASSLEGGGGTQHF. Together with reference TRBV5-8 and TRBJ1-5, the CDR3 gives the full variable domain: EAGVTQSPTHLIKTRGQQATLRCSPISGHTSVYWYQQALGLGLQFLLWYDEGEERNRGNFPPRFSGRQFPNYSSELNVNALELEDSALYLCASSLEGGGGTQHFGDGTRLSIL.